This T cell receptor beta chain is from a study of radiation and T cells in renal cell carcinoma. V lost 1 base and J 1 base, leaving 4 bases between the germline ends. Germline V gives CDR1 SGHDN, CDR2 FVKESK. This CDR3 is built from 13 residues. The time point: blood 4 weeks post-SBRT, at nephrectomy. Sample treatment: 15 Gy SBRT to primary tumor, nephrectomy 4 weeks later. The table came from immunoSEQ multiplex PCR; TCRdb's copy has only in-frame clones and leaves some out. The sample has about 170,000 clones, about 85% seen once. As to this clone: Different DNA sequences within this sample yield the same CDR3.

This clonotype was sampled from a woman in her forties or fifties with renal cell carcinoma. Specimen: blood, collected from a patient whose treatment included radiotherapy and nephrectomy. The chain couples TRBV14 to TRBJ1-1, with no clear D. CDR3 DNA: TGTGCCAGCAGCCAAGGCCCGAACACTGAAGCTTTCTTT. Its protein product is CASSQGPNTEAFF. The whole variable domain, filled in from reference TRBV14 and TRBJ1-1, reads EAGVTQFPSHSVIEKGQTVTLRCDPISGHDNLYWYRRVMGKEIKFLLHFVKESKQDESGMPNNRFLAERTGGTYSTLKVQPAELEDSGVYFCASSQGPNTEAFFGQGTRLTVV.